This T cell receptor beta chain emerged from a study of Graves' ophthalmopathy and Graves' hyperthyroidism. RNA transcripts served as template for amplifying TCR beta CDR3 sequences. In the first round, RT-PCR was carried out with HTBI primers, and a multiplex PCR formed the second round. TCRdb re-called the multiplex PCR reads through MiXCR, storing one row per CDR3 protein. Of 660,000 or so distinct CDR3 sequences detected, roughly 39% appear once; the ten largest clones hold about 3.3%. CDR1 and CDR2 from the germline V gene are SGHVS and FQNEAQ. V was trimmed by 5 bases and J by 6 bases, leaving 16 bases between them. The CDR3 length is 14 residues. Concerning this clonotype itself: A much larger clone lies a single base off, so this may be a read error.

The chain combines TRBV7-8 with TRBJ1-1, with a weak D call TRBD1 (5 bases). Input material: peripheral blood. This TCR came from an adult man with Graves' ophthalmopathy. The CDR3 bases are TGTGCCAGCAGCCGGATCGGGGCTAACGCTGAAGCTTTCTTT. Translated: CASSRIGANAEAFF.